This T cell receptor (beta chain) was recovered during a study of response to subunit inactivated influenza vaccine. Findings and limits, study-wide: It was suggested by the authors that few new T cells are recruited by each seasonal influenza vaccination.

Note on this clonotype: The antigen remains unidentified.

Each CDR3 protein is one row after TCRdb ran MiXCR on the RT-PCR reads. The sample yields 450,000 to 600,000 distinct CDR3 sequences, about 17% seen once. This CDR3 spans 14 amino acids. The germline V gene encodes CDR1 SQVTM and CDR2 ANQGSEA. With 5 bases removed from V and 4 bases from J, the gap between germline ends came to 17 bases. The chain carries TRBV29-1 and TRBJ1-2, with D hard to call. This sample comprised CD4+ T cells sorted from PBMCs, obtained 23 months after vaccination. The receptor was derived from a man aged 50 to 69 who received an inactivated influenza vaccine. For the CDR3, the DNA is TGCAGCGTTAACTCGGCGGTGCCAGTCTATGGCTACACCTTC. Translating gives CSVNSAVPVYGYTF. Supplemented by reference TRBV29-1 and TRBJ1-2, the full variable domain reads SAVISQKPSRDICQRGTSLTIQCQVDSQVTMMFWYRQQPGQSLTLIATANQGSEATYESGFVIDKFPISRPNLTFSTLTVSNMSPEDSSIYLCSVNSAVPVYGYTFGSGTRLTVV.